The clone carrying this TCR beta chain showed up just a few times. Alongside a J-beta primer mix, a sample-barcoded 5' primer served in a second PCR lasting about 7 to 11 cycles. With 12 random nucleotides, a template-switch adaptor tagged each individual cDNA molecule. Via MiXCR, TCRdb re-called the 5' RACE reads, giving one row per CDR3 protein. The table has 790,000 or so distinct CDR3 sequences, 46% seen once. These data originate in a study of blood T cells in healthy people across ages. At least 7 million PBMCs were isolated per sample. Germline CDR1 is MDHEN and CDR2 is SYDVKM. The CDR3 runs 14 residues. After removal of 6 bases from V and 5 bases from J, the junction contained 1 base not matched to a gene.

The chain joins TRBV28 to TRBJ2-2, with TRBD2 matching 12 bases. This sequence was found in a man at least 80 years old in good health. Sequencing was done on a sample of blood. The CDR3 is CASRGTSGTGELFF. CDR3 nucleotide sequence: TGTGCCAGCAGGGGGACTAGCGGGACCGGGGAGCTGTTTTTT.